The 5 T cell receptor beta chains given below trace back to one sample, sequenced in a study of Ad26.COV2.S vaccination and SARS-CoV-2 variants. Generated by immunoSEQ multiplex PCR, the TCRdb table keeps only in-frame clones and is missing some. The sample contains roughly 400,000 clones, about 88% of which appear only once. Treatment of the sample: around 19 received Ad26.COV2.S at low or high dose, single or two shots; 5 received placebo; per-sample allocation not given. On day 63 after the first injection, vaccine and placebo recipients gave samples. The material sequenced was peripheral blood, taken in a trial of Ad26.COV2.S vaccine versus placebo. The receptors stem from a person aged 18-65 years who received the Ad26.COV2.S COVID-19 vaccine or a placebo.

The V call is TRBV6-5, the J call TRBJ2-3; no definite D call. This CDR3 is 12 amino acids long. Germline CDR1 and CDR2: MNHEY and SVGAGI. V dropped 8 bases and J dropped 1 base, with 7 bases sitting between them. CDR3 coding DNA: TGTGCCAGCGACGAGGGCACAGATACGCAGTATTTT. This sequence encodes CASDEGTDTQYF.

The genes are TRBV9 and TRBJ2-2, with no clear D. Germline assignment: CDR1 SGDLS and CDR2 YYNGEE. V lost 0 bases to trimming and J lost 4 bases, with 10 bases between them. The CDR3 totals 15 residues. CDR3 sequence: CASSVGAGGTGELFF. CDR3 DNA sequence: TGTGCCAGCAGCGTAGGGGCAGGTGGCACCGGGGAGCTGTTTTTT.

The rearrangement links TRBV6-5 to TRBJ2-7; TRBD2 might be the D (5 bases). The CDR3 consists of 12 residues. Germline values: CDR1 MNHEY, CDR2 SVGAGI. V was trimmed by 6 bases and J by 6 bases, leaving 12 bases between them. The CDR3 loop reads CASSQLVSEQYF. The CDR3 DNA follows: TGTGCCAGCAGCCAACTAGTTAGCGAGCAGTACTTC.

The J gene is TRBJ2-7, the V gene TRBV28; 7 bases are shared with TRBD1. V trimming: 6 bases; J trimming: 3 bases; junction bases outside the gene matches: 8. Germline V gene data show CDR1 as MDHEN and CDR2 as SYDVKM. This CDR3 has 14 amino acids. This chain's CDR3 is CASRSTGQYYEQYF. DNA for the CDR3: TGTGCCAGCAGGTCTACGGGACAGTACTACGAGCAGTACTTC.

In its sample, this clone was seen a few times. The gene calls are TRBV10-1 and TRBJ1-1, with D perhaps TRBD1 (5 bases). The CDR3 spans 13 residues. Germline V gives CDR1 WNHNN, CDR2 SYGVQD (reference sequence). Trimming left V 4 bases short and J 7 bases short, with 13 bases between. In DNA form, the CDR3 reads TGCGCCAGCAGTGCAGACAGTCAAAGTGAAGCTTTCTTT. Translated, it gives CASSADSQSEAFF.